Presented here are 4 T cell receptor beta chains from one specimen sequenced in a study of T cell repertoires in cytomegalovirus infection (dated by TCRdb to the late 2010s). Sequencing took place on an Illumina HiSeq 1500. TCRdb redid the processing of the public reads, applying fastp at Q25 and MiXCR, and retained in-frame beta chains. Identical CDR3 proteins give one entry, which carries the most common genes and DNA. This sample gives about 89,000 distinct CDR3 sequences in total; around 28% of them show up just once. Approximately 71% of the sample lies in the top ten. In light of the paper, this sample's treatment or condition label describes: in vitro stimulation with specific CMV peptide epitopes to enrich CMV-specific T cells. These receptors have no known antigen. Sequenced material: CD8+ T cells from cultured PBMCs, taken from culture after CMV antigen stimulation. All receptors come from a human donor in good health (CMV status not recorded). Some clones in this sample may be carry-over from other donors' samples.

This clonotype was found a few times. The chain couples TRBV12-3 or TRBV12-4 to TRBJ2-1; D not certain. V lost 8 bases to trimming and J lost 6 bases, with 11 bases between them. The CDR3 is 12 residues long. The CDR3 spells CASRQASNEQFF. CDR3 DNA: TGTGCCAGCCGGCAGGCCTCCAATGAGCAGTTCTTC.

This chain links TRBV3-1 with TRBJ1-2, with D tentatively TRBD1 (5 bases). CDR3 length: 15 residues. V gave up 1 base and J gave up 8 bases, with 17 bases separating them. Looked up from germline, CDR1 is LGHDT and CDR2 is YNNKEL (reference sequence). The CDR3 region has the DNA TGTGCCAGCAGCCAAGGGGGGGTGTCGCTTCGGGGCTACACCTTC. It specifies CASSQGGVSLRGYTF.

This chain uses TRBV29-1 with TRBJ2-7; D not certain. Deletions cut 6 bases from V and 2 bases from J, with 11 bases between. Germline V CDR1 and CDR2: SQVTM, ANQGSEA. CDR3 length equals 12 residues. CDR3 sequence: CSVMMGTYEQYF. The CDR3 DNA sequence: TGCAGCGTCATGATGGGGACCTACGAGCAGTACTTC.

The chain uses TRBV5-6 and TRBJ2-2, with D perhaps TRBD2 (6 bases). Germline values: CDR1 SGHDT, CDR2 YYEEEE. The length of the CDR3 is 16 residues. V lost 0 bases, J lost 5 bases, and 14 bases lay in between. The CDR3 nucleotides are TGTGCCAGCAGCTTGGAACCGGGGGATGAAACCGGGGAGCTGTTTTTT. Translation: CASSLEPGDETGELFF.